The clone carrying this TCR beta chain was seen just once. This specimen comes from a study of blood T cell repertoires in COVID-19. Some clones are missing from TCRdb's copy, which holds only in-frame ones; the method was immunoSEQ multiplex PCR. In the table there are 90,000 to 110,000 clones, under 90% of which are singletons. This CDR3 is built from 15 residues. With 5 bases clipped from V and 2 bases from J, the junction kept 6 bases outside the gene matches. Germline V lookup: CDR1 SGHTA, CDR2 FQGTGA. This chain connects TRBV7-3 to TRBJ2-3, with 8 bases identical to TRBD2. The clonotype was recovered from an elderly man with acute or convalescent COVID-19. Sequenced input: peripheral blood. The CDR3 DNA follows: TGTGCCAGCAGCCTCAGGCGGGAGGACACAGATACGCAGTATTTT. Its protein product is CASSLRREDTDTQYF.